These 10 T cell receptor beta chains share one sample of origin, sequenced in a study of blood T cell repertoires in COVID-19. TCRdb keeps only in-frame clones here, not all; method: immunoSEQ multiplex PCR. The sample consists of 86,000 or so clones, 90% to 95% of them appearing once. The sample was peripheral blood. The source of these receptors is a human donor with active COVID-19. The donor label of this sample is uncertain.

The rearrangement links TRBV18 to TRBJ2-5; possibly TRBD1 for D (5 bases). The germline gives CDR1 KGHSH, CDR2 LQKENI. The CDR3 has 14 residues. Trimming left V 4 bases short and J 1 base short, with 10 bases between. The CDR3 DNA follows: TGTGCCAGCTCACAGGGGAACAGCCAAGAGACCCAGTACTTC. Residues: CASSQGNSQETQYF.

The chain is built from TRBV20-1 and TRBJ2-1, with TRBD2 matching over 10 bases. The CDR3 has 18 residues. V lost 4 bases and J lost 9; bases outside the gene matches: 21. In germline, CDR1 is DFQATT, CDR2 SNEGSKA (reference sequence). The CDR3 sequence: CSAIELASGRLSQSEQFF. For the CDR3, the DNA is TGCAGTGCTATTGAGCTGGCTAGCGGGAGACTTAGTCAGAGTGAGCAGTTCTTC.

CDR3 nucleotides: TGTGCCAGCAGCCGGTCCCCCCCGGGATGGAACACCGGGGAGCTGTTTTTT. This translates into CASSRSPPGWNTGELFF. The chain couples TRBV14 to TRBJ2-2, with a weak D call TRBD2 (5 bases). Trimming stripped 4 bases from V and 1 base from J, with 16 bases between. The CDR3 length is 17 residues. Looked up from germline, CDR1 is SGHDN and CDR2 is FVKESK.

This chain uses TRBV5-1 with TRBJ2-5; TRBD2 is a possible D gene (6 bases). This CDR3 is 13 amino acids long. V dropped 2 bases and J dropped 7 bases, with 12 bases sitting between them. CDR1 and CDR2 from the germline V gene are SGHRS and YFSETQ. CDR3 region: CASSFGGTRTQYF. CDR3 bases: TGCGCCAGCAGCTTCGGGGGAACCAGGACCCAGTACTTC. Drawing the rest from reference TRBV5-1 and TRBJ2-5, the complete variable domain is KAGVTQTPRYLIKTRGQQVTLSCSPISGHRSVSWYQQTPGQGLQFLFEYFSETQRNKGNFPGRFSGRQFSNSRSEMNVSTLELGDSALYLCASSFGGTRTQYFGPGTRLLVL.

This chain links TRBV6-1 with TRBJ2-7, with D perhaps TRBD1 (5 bases). CDR1 is MNHNS, CDR2 SASEGT, per germline. CDR3 length: 16 residues. V lost 2 bases, J lost 5 bases, and 19 bases lay in between. CDR3 nucleotide sequence: TGTGCCAGCAGTGAATATCGTGGGGCAGCTCTGCACGAGCAGTACTTC. This gives the protein CASSEYRGAALHEQYF.

The CDR3 region is CSALAYEQYF. The CDR3, as DNA: TGCAGCGCACTAGCCTACGAGCAGTACTTC. The chain employs TRBV29-1 and TRBJ2-7; D might be TRBD2 (5 bases). The CDR3 covers 10 residues. Trimming stripped 7 bases from V and 2 bases from J, with 6 bases between. Germline V CDR1 and CDR2: SQVTM, ANQGSEA.

This chain links TRBV3-1 (or the pseudogene TRBV3-2) with TRBJ1-6; D is unclear. Germline CDR1 LGHDT, CDR2 YNNKEL (reference sequence). The CDR3 is 14 amino acids. V was clipped by 2 bases and J by 8 bases, with 10 bases between them. CDR3 sequence (DNA): TGTGCCAGCAGCCAATTGGTCGGAGATTCACCCCTCCACTTT. Its translation is CASSQLVGDSPLHF.

The chain joins TRBV11-2 to TRBJ2-7; D may be TRBD2 (7 bases). The CDR3 is 14 residues long. Trimming stripped 5 bases from V and 4 bases from J, with 15 bases between. In germline, CDR1 is SGHAT, CDR2 FQNNGV. The CDR3: CASSKGGSPYEQYF. CDR3 sequence (DNA): TGTGCCAGCAGCAAGGGGGGGAGTCCATACGAGCAGTACTTC.

The V call is TRBV5-4, the J call TRBJ2-7; TRBD2 matches at 12 bases. The CDR3 extends over 15 amino acids. V was clipped by 3 bases and J by 5 bases; unmatched bases: 6. Germline CDR1 and CDR2: SGHNT and YYREEE (reference sequence). Written as DNA, the CDR3 is TGTGCCAGCAGCTACGGGACTAGCGGGTTCAACGAGCAGTACTTC. This translates into CASSYGTSGFNEQYF.

The rearrangement uses TRBV6-1 and TRBJ2-6; 12 nucleotides align to TRBD2. The germline V gene has CDR1 MNHNS and CDR2 SASEGT. The CDR3 has 19 residues. V lost 2 bases to trimming and J lost 3 bases; unmatched junction nucleotides: 8. The CDR3: CASSERASGRGFGANVLTF. DNA of the CDR3: TGTGCCAGCAGTGAAAGGGCTAGCGGGAGGGGATTTGGGGCCAACGTCCTGACTTTC.